Listed here are 15 T cell receptor beta chains from one sample, sequenced in a study of preoperative IRX-2 immunotherapy in early breast cancer. Some clones are missing from TCRdb's copy, which holds only in-frame ones; the method was immunoSEQ multiplex PCR. The sample holds about 23,000 clones, around 89% seen once. Documented treatment: preoperative locoregional IRX-2 cytokine immunotherapy. The source material was tumor tissue, sampled after IRX-2 immunotherapy. The receptors here all came from a human donor with breast cancer.

This chain connects TRBV7-9 to TRBJ1-3, with unresolved D. There are 13 residues in the CDR3. Per the germline V gene, CDR1 is SEHNR and CDR2 is FQNEAQ (reference sequence). Trimming left V 8 bases short and J 1 base short, with 9 bases between. CDR3 sequence reads: CASYAGSGNTIYF. In DNA form, the CDR3 reads TGTGCCAGCTATGCGGGGTCTGGAAACACCATATATTTT. The variable domain in full, completed from reference TRBV7-9 and TRBJ1-3, reads DTGVSQNPRHKITKRGQNVTFRCDPISEHNRLYWYRQTLGQGPEFLTYFQNEAQLEKSRLLSDRFSAERPKGSFSTLEIQRTEQGDSAMYLCASYAGSGNTIYFGEGSWLTVV.

The chain combines TRBV5-1 with TRBJ2-5; D perhaps matches TRBD1 (5 bases). CDR3 length: 15 residues. V was shortened by 0 bases and J by 1 base, with 10 bases between the two germline ends. Germline values: CDR1 SGHRS, CDR2 YFSETQ. CDR3 sequence reads: CASSLDVGVQETQYF. The CDR3 nucleotides are TGCGCCAGCAGCTTGGATGTAGGGGTCCAAGAGACCCAGTACTTC. Combining the CDR3 with reference TRBV5-1 and TRBJ2-5 gives the whole variable domain KAGVTQTPRYLIKTRGQQVTLSCSPISGHRSVSWYQQTPGQGLQFLFEYFSETQRNKGNFPGRFSGRQFSNSRSEMNVSTLELGDSALYLCASSLDVGVQETQYFGPGTRLLVL.

This sequence joins TRBV28 and TRBJ2-7; 8 bases line up with TRBD1. The CDR3 is 16 amino acids. The germline CDR1 and CDR2 sequences are MDHEN and SYDVKM. Trimming cost V 2 bases and J 4 bases; bases outside gene matches: 10. The CDR3 coding sequence is TGTGCCAGCAGTTTACGCCCAGGGGGCGTCGGATACGAGCAGTACTTC. Translation: CASSLRPGGVGYEQYF. The variable domain in full, completed from reference TRBV28 and TRBJ2-7, reads DVKVTQSSRYLVKRTGEKVFLECVQDMDHENMFWYRQDPGLGLRLIYFSYDVKMKEKGDIPEGYSVSREKKERFSLILESASTNQTSMYLCASSLRPGGVGYEQYFGPGTRLTVT.

The rearrangement joins TRBV7-2 to TRBJ2-3; possibly TRBD2 for D (6 bases). The V gene's germline CDR1 is SGHTA and CDR2 FQGNSA. This CDR3 has 13 amino acids. The V end was cut by 5 bases, the J end by 4 bases, with 10 bases between. Written as DNA, the CDR3 is TGTGCCAGCAGCCCGGACTACCCAGATACGCAGTATTTT. Translated, it gives CASSPDYPDTQYF.

The CDR3 DNA reads as TGCGCCAGCAGCTTGGCCCCCCAGCCCGATACGCAGTATTTT. Amino acid sequence: CASSLAPQPDTQYF. This sequence joins TRBV5-1 and TRBJ2-3; no definite D call. Looked up from germline, CDR1 is SGHRS and CDR2 is YFSETQ. The CDR3 is 14 residues long. Trimming removed 0 bases from V and 6 bases from J, with 11 bases in between.

This chain uses TRBV5-1 with TRBJ2-7; 7 nucleotides match TRBD1. This CDR3 has 14 amino acids. Germline V gene sequence: CDR1 SGHRS, CDR2 YFSETQ. Unmatched junction bases numbered 10, after V lost 4 bases and J lost 6 bases. In DNA, the CDR3 is TGCGCCAGCAGCGCCACAGGGGACGTCAGCGAGCAGTACTTC. It is translated as CASSATGDVSEQYF.

The V and J genes are TRBV29-1 and TRBJ1-2, with 7 bases that match TRBD1. Germline loops: CDR1 SQVTM, CDR2 ANQGSEA. V was clipped by 6 bases and J by 5 bases; unmatched bases: 3. The CDR3 spans 11 residues. CDR3 amino acids: CSVGQDYGYTF. CDR3 coding DNA: TGCAGCGTCGGACAGGATTATGGCTACACCTTC.

This clone was counted once. The V call is TRBV5-4, the J call TRBJ2-3; D is uncertain. This CDR3 spans 14 amino acids. In germline, CDR1 is SGHNT, CDR2 YYREEE (reference sequence). Trimming stripped 4 bases from V and 6 bases from J, with 15 bases between. The CDR3 DNA reads as TGTGCCAGCAGCGCTCCCGGTCGGTCTGATACGCAGTATTTT. The encoded protein is CASSAPGRSDTQYF.

V is TRBV5-1 and J is TRBJ2-7; D is unresolved. The V and J ends lost 0 bases and 5 bases respectively, with 12 bases between them. The CDR3 is 14 amino acids. Germline assignment: CDR1 SGHRS and CDR2 YFSETQ. The CDR3 loop reads CASSLGVSPDEQYF. Here the CDR3 DNA reads TGCGCCAGCAGCTTGGGGGTCTCCCCTGACGAGCAGTACTTC.

V and J are TRBV29-1 and TRBJ2-1; D call uncertain. This CDR3 has 13 residues. Germline V gives CDR1 SQVTM, CDR2 ANQGSEA. V was clipped by 3 bases and J by 0 bases, with 6 bases between them. CDR3 coding DNA: TGCAGCGTTGACAACTTCTCCTACAATGAGCAGTTCTTC. Translated, it gives CSVDNFSYNEQFF.

The rearrangement links TRBV2 to TRBJ2-2; D remains unclear. This CDR3 region has 13 residues. V lost 7 bases and J 6 bases, leaving 12 bases between the germline ends. Germline CDR1 reads SNHLY; CDR2 reads FYNNEI. In DNA form, the CDR3 reads TGTGCCAGCATCGGTATCGGGCCCGGGGAGCTGTTTTTT. Its protein is CASIGIGPGELFF.

This chain links TRBV19 with TRBJ2-2; 11 nucleotides match TRBD1. CDR3 length: 15 residues. The trim removed 10 bases at V and 5 bases at J, leaving 9 bases unmatched. Per germline, CDR1 LNHDA and CDR2 SQIVND (reference sequence). The CDR3 loop reads CATLDRGQGTGELFF. The CDR3 nucleotides are TGTGCCACCCTGGACAGGGGGCAGGGGACCGGGGAGCTGTTTTTT. Full variable domain (remainder filled in from reference TRBV19 and TRBJ2-2): DGGITQSPKYLFRKEGQNVTLSCEQNLNHDAMYWYRQDPGQGLRLIYYSQIVNDFQKGDIAEGYSVSREKKESFPLTVTSAQKNPTAFYLCATLDRGQGTGELFFGEGSRLTVL.

V usage is TRBV28 and J usage is TRBJ1-3; tentative D call: TRBD1 (5 bases). Trimming cost V 6 bases and J 2 bases, with 11 bases left between them. Germline-derived CDR1 and CDR2 are MDHEN and SYDVKM. The length of the CDR3 is 14 residues. The CDR3 here is CASSPGTTGNTIYF. In DNA, the CDR3 is TGTGCCAGCAGCCCAGGGACCACTGGAAACACCATATATTTT. Drawing the rest from reference TRBV28 and TRBJ1-3, the complete variable domain is DVKVTQSSRYLVKRTGEKVFLECVQDMDHENMFWYRQDPGLGLRLIYFSYDVKMKEKGDIPEGYSVSREKKERFSLILESASTNQTSMYLCASSPGTTGNTIYFGEGSWLTVV.

The genes are TRBV28 and TRBJ2-5, with D possibly being TRBD1 or TRBD2 (7 bases each). Germline CDR1 is MDHEN and CDR2 is SYDVKM. The CDR3 sequence is 12 residues long. V was trimmed by 7 bases and J by 11 bases, leaving 17 bases between them. The CDR3 DNA reads as TGTGCCAGCACCTCCCAGGGGGGGGAGCAGTACTTC. It codes for CASTSQGGEQYF.

The chain links TRBV10-3 to TRBJ2-5, with a possible D match to TRBD1 (5 bases). Germline V lookup: CDR1 ENHRY, CDR2 SYGVKD. This CDR3 spans 13 amino acids. The V end lost 4 bases, the J end lost 1 base, and 7 bases lay between the germline ends. The CDR3 region has the DNA TGTGCCATCAGTGTCCAGGGCCAAGAGACCCAGTACTTC. Residues: CAISVQGQETQYF.